One sample yielded the 14 T cell receptor beta chains listed below, sequenced in a study of CD8+CD57+ T cells in acquired aplastic anemia (dated by TCRdb to 2016 to 2019). The instrument was an Illumina HiSeq 2000. Genomic DNA was used as template for profiling of TCR beta VDJ combinations and CDR3 sequences. TCRdb took the public reads, trimmed them with fastp at Q25, ran MiXCR for clone calling and kept in-frame beta chains. Rows are combined by CDR3 protein, so each entry shows the most common genes and DNA. The sample table shows around 400,000 distinct CDR3 sequences, and 55% to 70% are seen once. 4% of the sample belongs to the ten largest clones. The sample comprised sorted CD4+, CD8+, or CD8+CD57+ T cells (not recorded which) from PBMCs. These receptors were collected from a human donor in good health, serving as a control.

With regard to this clonotype: The CDR3 carries no conserved terminal phenylalanine or tryptophan, so it likely arises from a read error. The limits of the CDR3 on the DNA are not certain, so only TCRdb's listed CDR3 is given. The CDR3 here is CASSSPGEKLYFG. This sequence joins TRBV7-2 and TRBJ1-2. Germline-derived CDR1 and CDR2 are SGHTA and FQGNSA. The CDR3 is 13 residues long, ends included.

The chain carries TRBV2 and TRBJ2-4; D is perhaps TRBD1 (5 bases). The CDR3 is made up of 15 amino acids. From germline, CDR1 is SNHLY and CDR2 FYNNEI. V lost 6 bases to trimming and J lost 11 bases, with 23 bases between them. As DNA, the CDR3 is TGTGCCAGCAGCTTACGTGCAGGGCCCCAAAGCGTTCAGTACTTC. Residues: CASSLRAGPQSVQYF.

The chain links TRBV15 to TRBJ2-7, with 11 bases identical to TRBD2. The V gene's germline CDR1 is LNHNV and CDR2 YYDKDF (reference sequence). After removal of 3 bases from V and 2 bases from J, the junction contained 9 bases not matched to a gene. The CDR3 has 17 amino acids. CDR3 sequence: CATSRETLAGGPYEQYF. DNA of the CDR3: TGTGCCACCAGCAGGGAAACCTTAGCGGGGGGGCCCTACGAGCAGTACTTC.

This clonotype was recorded many times. The rearrangement uses TRBV19 and TRBJ1-5; perhaps TRBD1 as D (6 bases). The ends were cut back, 7 bases at V and 4 bases at J, with 17 bases in the middle. Germline CDR1 LNHDA, CDR2 SQIVND (reference sequence). This CDR3 has 15 residues. CDR3 nucleotide sequence: TGTGCCAGTAACGATGGAGCAAGGGGGAATCAGCCCCAGCATTTT. Protein sequence: CASNDGARGNQPQHF. Combining the CDR3 with reference TRBV19 and TRBJ1-5 gives the whole variable domain DGGITQSPKYLFRKEGQNVTLSCEQNLNHDAMYWYRQDPGQGLRLIYYSQIVNDFQKGDIAEGYSVSREKKESFPLTVTSAQKNPTAFYLCASNDGARGNQPQHFGDGTRLSIL.

V usage is TRBV7-2 and J usage is TRBJ2-5, with a weak D call TRBD2 (6 bases). Germline V gene data show CDR1 as SGHTA and CDR2 as FQGNSA. CDR3 size: 15 residues. V dropped 6 bases and J dropped 1 base, with 15 bases sitting between them. CDR3 DNA sequence: TGTGCCAGCAGTCCGTCCGGGCGGGGCCAAGAGACCCAGTACTTC. The encoded protein is CASSPSGRGQETQYF.

This chain joins TRBV24-1 and TRBJ1-2, with D unclear. Trimming pared 3 bases from V and 5 bases from J, leaving 12 bases between. This CDR3 spans 14 amino acids. Germline V CDR1 and CDR2: KGHDR, SFDVKD. The chain's CDR3 is CATSDKAVPYGYTF. The CDR3 DNA reads as TGTGCCACCAGTGATAAAGCCGTACCATATGGCTACACCTTC.

Comment on this clonotype: The junction departs from germline at one end; a sequencing error may be responsible. V gene TRBV7-9 combines with J gene TRBJ1-1; D not certain. The CDR3 is 13 amino acids. Germline loops: CDR1 SEHNR, CDR2 FQNEAQ (reference sequence). The CDR3 DNA is TGTGCCAGCAGCCTAGCGATAGACACACCCGACTTCTTT. Protein sequence: CASSLAIDTPDFF.

V usage is TRBV15 and J usage is TRBJ1-1; D unclear. The germline gives CDR1 LNHNV, CDR2 YYDKDF (reference sequence). The germline V and J ends were trimmed by 8 bases and 2 bases, with 9 bases remaining between them. CDR3 length: 12 amino acids. For the CDR3, the DNA is TGTGCCACCCGACACCTCAACACTGAAGCTTTCTTT. It specifies CATRHLNTEAFF.

Concerning this clonotype: This is likely a read error, given that the CDR3 carries no conserved phenylalanine or tryptophan at its end. It is unclear where the CDR3 begins or ends on the DNA, so no DNA is shown, and the CDR3 is as TCRdb lists it. The CDR3: CATSTEGEYYTQHLGD. The J gene is TRBJ2-2, the V gene TRBV24-1; the table gives TRBD2 as D, unverified against the DNA. Germline-derived CDR1 and CDR2 are KGHDR and SFDVKD. The CDR3 comprises 16 residues, both ends counted.

In regard to this clonotype: The CDR3 does not end in the conserved phenylalanine or tryptophan, so this is likely a read error. The V gene is TRBV4-1, the J gene TRBJ2-7, with D perhaps TRBD1 or TRBD2 (6 bases each). This CDR3 has 15 amino acids. The V gene's germline CDR1 is MGHRA and CDR2 YSYEKL. Trimming took off 9 bases at V and 5 bases at J, with 23 bases between the two ends. The CDR3 sequence is CARGVGGTPRDEQYL. The CDR3 DNA sequence: TGCGCCAGGGGCGTAGGAGGGACACCTAGAGACGAGCAGTACCTC.

This chain uses TRBV5-1 with TRBJ2-1; 8 nucleotides match TRBD2. J lost 6 bases, V lost 4 bases, and 9 bases had no gene match. Per germline, CDR1 SGHRS and CDR2 YFSETQ. This CDR3 comprises 15 residues. CDR3 nucleotide sequence: TGCGCCAGCAGCACCGGGACTAGGGTAGGCAATGAGCAGTTCTTC. Residues: CASSTGTRVGNEQFF.

The table lists this clonotype with a few counts. This chain uses TRBV7-9 with TRBJ2-3, with 12 positions matching TRBD2. The trim removed 5 bases at V and 5 bases at J, leaving 5 bases unmatched. Germline assignment: CDR1 SEHNR and CDR2 FQNEAQ (reference sequence). The CDR3 has 15 amino acids. In nucleotides, the CDR3 is TGTGCCAGCAGCGCTAGCGGGGGGGCCCAAGATACGCAGTATTTT. Translating gives CASSASGGAQDTQYF.

This clonotype was counted many times. For the CDR3, the DNA is TGTGCCAGCAGCCCCACCGGGAGGGTCTGGAACATTCAGTACTTC. The encoded protein is CASSPTGRVWNIQYF. This chain uses TRBV12-3 or TRBV12-4 with TRBJ2-4; 8 bases line up with TRBD2. The V and J ends lost 6 bases and 7 bases, in that order; junction bases with no gene match: 11. The CDR3 runs to 15 residues.

In its sample, this clonotype was seen a few times. The gene calls are TRBV29-1 and TRBJ2-3; D is uncertain. CDR3 size: 14 residues. From germline, CDR1 is SQVTM and CDR2 ANQGSEA. Trimming took off 3 bases at V and 0 bases at J, with 10 bases between the two ends. The CDR3 DNA is TGCAGCGTTGACGGCGACCCTAGCACAGATACGCAGTATTTT. Its protein product is CSVDGDPSTDTQYF.